A selection of T cell receptor beta chains follows, all from one sample in a study of graft-versus-host responses after intestinal transplantation. Their target antigens are unknown. The data were produced by immunoSEQ multiplex PCR, yet TCRdb's version contains in-frame clones alone and is incomplete. Of more than 85,000 clones listed, approximately 94% are singletons. The specimen was unstimulated CD8+ T cells sorted from spleen or lymph node cells, collected before intestinal transplant. The source of these receptors is a human donor who received an intestinal transplant. Each CDR3 is given with its conserved first and last residue. The D gene is left open where the match is weak.

d_gene	v_gene	j_gene	CDR3nt	CDR3aa
-	TRBV11-2	TRBJ2-1	TGTGCCAGCAGCTTAGATCTAACCGAGGGCAATGAGCAGTTCTTC	CASSLDLTEGNEQFF
-	TRBV13	TRBJ1-1	TGTGCCAGCAGCCCACGGCAGGGCATAAACACTGAAGCTTTCTTT	CASSPRQGINTEAFF
TRBD2	TRBV7-2	TRBJ2-7	TGTGCCAGCAGCAGAGCGGCGGGGGGGCCGTACGAGCAGTACTTC	CASSRAAGGPYEQYF
-	TRBV27	TRBJ2-2	TGTGCCAGCAGTTTAGGGAGAACCGGGGAGCTGTTTTTT	CASSLGRTGELFF
-	TRBV30	TRBJ1-2	TGTGCCTGGAGTTCGTCTGAGCTTAACTATGGCTACACCTTC	CAWSSSELNYGYTF
TRBD1	TRBV5-1	TRBJ2-2	TGCGCCAGCTGGGGAGAACGGGACAGAAACACCGGGGAGCTGTTTTTT	CASWGERDRNTGELFF
-	TRBV5-5	TRBJ1-2	TGTGCCAGCAGCTTGGAGGAAGGGGAACCGCCCTTC	CASSLEEGEPPF
-	TRBV4-3	TRBJ1-5	TGCGCCAGCAGCCCGCGGGACGGCCCCAATCAGCCCCAGCATTTT	CASSPRDGPNQPQHF
TRBD2	TRBV25-1	TRBJ2-3	TGTGCCAGCAGTGGGGGGAGACTAGCGGGTACTACAGATACGCAGTATTTT	CASSGGRLAGTTDTQYF
TRBD1	TRBV11-2	TRBJ2-7	TGTGCCAGCAGCTTAGGCTACGGACAGGCGGCATACGAGCAGTACTTC	CASSLGYGQAAYEQYF
TRBD1	TRBV11-3	TRBJ2-2	TGTGCCAGCAGCTGGGACAGGAGCTCCTACACCGGGGAGCTGTTTTTT	CASSWDRSSYTGELFF
TRBD1	TRBV7-2	TRBJ1-1	TGTGCCAGCAGTTCAGGGGGCACTGAAGCTTTCTTT	CASSSGGTEAFF
-	TRBV6-5	TRBJ1-1	TGTGCCAGCAGTTACGGGGGGGCGGGGACTGAAGCTTTCTTT	CASSYGGAGTEAFF
-	TRBV5-1	TRBJ2-3	TGCGCCAGCAGCTTGGGGGGCTTAGGTACGCAGTATTTT	CASSLGGLGTQYF
-	TRBV15	TRBJ1-5	TGTGCCACCAGCAGGACCAACAGAGATAGCAATCAGCCCCAGCATTTT	CATSRTNRDSNQPQHF
TRBD2	TRBV19	TRBJ2-3	TGTGCCAGTAGTATAGTAGCGGGGGGCACAGATACGCAGTATTTT	CASSIVAGGTDTQYF
TRBD2	TRBV11-3	TRBJ2-3	TGTGCCAGCAGTACCGGACTAGCGGGGGACCGAGGCGGCACAGATACGCAGTATTTT	CASSTGLAGDRGGTDTQYF
-	TRBV27	TRBJ1-5	TGTGCCAGCAGTATAACAGGGATTGGTGATCAGCCCCAGCATTTT	CASSITGIGDQPQHF
TRBD1	TRBV29-1	TRBJ2-7	TGCAGCGTTGTAGGGACAGCCGGGGAGCAGTACTTC	CSVVGTAGEQYF
-	TRBV30	TRBJ1-2	TGTGCCTGGACGGGAGAATTCGATGGCTACACCTTC	CAWTGEFDGYTF
TRBD1	TRBV29-1	TRBJ1-1	TGCAGCGGGTACCGGGACAGGGGCAGGACTGAAGCTTTCTTT	CSGYRDRGRTEAFF
-	TRBV5-6	TRBJ1-1	TGTGCCACTACAGGAAGACAGATCATGAACACTGAAGCTTTCTTT	CATTGRQIMNTEAFF
TRBD2	TRBV15	TRBJ2-7	TGTGCCACCAGCAGGTTGGGGGGGGGAAACTCCTACGAGCAGTACTTC	CATSRLGGGNSYEQYF
-	TRBV7-2	TRBJ1-1	TGTGCCAGCAGTTCCACAGGGTTGACGAACACTGAAGCTTTCTTT	CASSSTGLTNTEAFF